This T cell receptor (beta chain) emerged from a study of cytomegalovirus exposure and HLA in healthy donors. Worth noting for this clone: The antigen is undetermined.

Germline loops: CDR1 MGHRA, CDR2 YSYEKL. V was cut by 0 bases and J by 6 bases, with 14 bases left in between. CDR3 length equals 15 residues. General study findings and limits: In most subjects, TCR beta sequences reportedly gave accurate predictions of HLA-A and HLA-B alleles. Through in vitro validation, a few CMV-associated chains were shown to be specific for CMV antigens.

60 Vbeta and 13 Jbeta primers were used in PCR. Only in-frame clones appear in the TCRdb table, and some are missing; sequencing was by immunoSEQ multiplex PCR. The sample includes under 200,000 clones, under 80% seen only once; the top ten take around 2.9%. The TCR was taken from a middle-aged man in good health and CMV-seronegative. The chain has TRBV4-1 and TRBJ1-1; maybe TRBD1 (5 bases). Sequenced material: PBMCs. CDR3 DNA sequence: TGCGCCAGCAGCCAAGATCAGGGTCTAAGCCCTGAAGCTTTCTTT. It yields the protein CASSQDQGLSPEAFF.